Listed below are T cell receptor beta chains from one sample, sequenced in a study of technical replicates of blood from several donors. Produced via immunoSEQ multiplex PCR; TCRdb's table is partial and in-frame only. The data contain over 60,000 clones, over 85% of them singletons. The sequencing input was PBMCs. These receptors all come from a human donor in good health. Some clones in this sample may be carry-over from other donors' samples. CDR3s leave out the opening cysteine and the closing phenylalanine or tryptophan. The order of the fields is CDR3 length, J gene, V gene, CDR3 protein.

15	TRBJ2-5	TRBV7-2	ASSKNPSQGAWETQY
10	TRBJ1-2	TRBV14	ASSQSNYGYT
13	TRBJ1-6	TRBV5-1	ASSLGTGSNSPLH
13	TRBJ2-7	TRBV7-2	ASTLAGGPSYEQY
15	TRBJ2-1	TRBV5-8	ASSPDLAGSSYNEQF
13	TRBJ1-2	TRBV25-1	ASSERDRGDFGYT
14	TRBJ2-2	TRBV18	ASSPLSQSNTGELF
14	TRBJ1-4	TRBV4-1	ASSLQTAATNEKLF
12	TRBJ1-1	TRBV2	ASRWTGIDTEAF
12	TRBJ1-4	TRBV5-4	ASSDRYQGEKLF
12	TRBJ2-1	TRBV6-5	ASSYTNPSGEQF
10	TRBJ2-3	TRBV2	ASTLGLYTQY
12	TRBJ2-5	TRBV18	ASSPDRAQETQY
12	TRBJ1-1	TRBV6-5	ASSYLGRGSEAF
10	TRBJ1-2	TRBV27	ASGGQNYGYT
13	TRBJ1-3	TRBV27	ASSLKGVPGNTIY
14	TRBJ1-5	TRBV7-8	ASSMTGTGGGQPQH
14	TRBJ2-3	TRBV6-1	ASSEASGRALDTQY
12	TRBJ1-4	TRBV5-1	ASSLGQNNEKLF
11	TRBJ2-1	TRBV4-1	ASSQELAGLQF
13	TRBJ2-7	TRBV2	ASSPRPDRGNEQY
13	TRBJ2-7	TRBV25-1	ASSEFVGSDHEQY
14	TRBJ1-1	TRBV6-5	ASSYGAGFDGTEAF
14	TRBJ1-3	TRBV9	ASSVDDRVYGNTIY
16	TRBJ2-3	TRBV5-1	ASRTLAIPPHSTDTQY
16	TRBJ1-4	TRBV15	ATSRDLTGGAANEKLF
13	TRBJ2-2	TRBV11-2	ASSIVATTVGELF